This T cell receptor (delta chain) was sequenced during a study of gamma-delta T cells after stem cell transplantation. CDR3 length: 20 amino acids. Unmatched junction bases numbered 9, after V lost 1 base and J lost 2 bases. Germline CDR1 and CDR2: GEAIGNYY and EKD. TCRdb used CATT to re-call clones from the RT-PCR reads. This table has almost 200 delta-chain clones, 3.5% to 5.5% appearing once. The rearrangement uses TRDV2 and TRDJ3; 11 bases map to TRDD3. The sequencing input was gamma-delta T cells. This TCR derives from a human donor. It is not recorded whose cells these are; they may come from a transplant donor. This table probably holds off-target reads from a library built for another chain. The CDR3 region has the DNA TGTGCCTGTGACACTGGGGGATACGCATGGAGGACCTGGGACACCCGACAGATGTTTTTC. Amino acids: CACDTGGYAWRTWDTRQMFF.